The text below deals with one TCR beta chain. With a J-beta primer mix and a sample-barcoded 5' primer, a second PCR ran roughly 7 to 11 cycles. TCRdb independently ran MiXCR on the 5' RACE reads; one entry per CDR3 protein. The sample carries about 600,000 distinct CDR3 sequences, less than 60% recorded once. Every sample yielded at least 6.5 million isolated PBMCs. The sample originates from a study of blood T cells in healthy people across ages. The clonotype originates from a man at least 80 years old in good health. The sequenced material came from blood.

CDR3 sequence reads: CASSYRDSVSEQYF. As DNA, the CDR3 is TGTGCCAGCAGTTACCGGGACAGCGTCAGCGAGCAGTACTTC. The J gene is TRBJ2-5, the V gene TRBV6-2 or TRBV6-3; TRBD1 matches at 7 bases. The DNA end favors TRBJ2-7, so the J call may be wrong. In germline, CDR1 is MNHEY, CDR2 SVGEGT. The CDR3 length is 14 residues.